The 23 T cell receptor beta chains presented below share a single source sample, sequenced in a study of human T cells and chemical hapten exposure (dated by TCRdb to the early 2020s). Preparation of the library involved RACE. For sequencing, a NextSeq 500 was employed. TCRdb handled the public reads itself, with Q25 trimming in fastp and clone calling in MiXCR, and kept productive beta chains. Each entry merges the rows of one CDR3 protein and shows their most common DNA and genes. The sample table holds some 94,000 distinct CDR3 sequences, of which over 10% were seen once. Clones ranked in the top ten supply roughly 2.1% of the sample. Taken with the paper, the label for time point translates to: patch test 1, 2 weeks after DPC sensitization. The meaning of the sample's treatment or condition label: therapeutic diphenylcyclopropenone sensitization with weekly scalp DPC. Material: whole blood, obtained in connection with sensitization to the hapten diphenylcyclopropenone (DPC). The receptors originated from a woman aged 40 to 49 with alopecia areata. Some clones in this sample may be carry-over from other donors' samples.

This clonotype has just a few counts. The V and J genes are TRBV20-1 and TRBJ2-3; D gene unclear. Germline CDR1 reads DFQATT; CDR2 reads SNEGSKA (reference sequence). The CDR3 sequence is 14 residues long. V dropped 3 bases and J dropped 4 bases, with 14 bases sitting between them. Here the CDR3 reads CSASAADLPDTQYF. CDR3 DNA sequence: TGCAGTGCTAGTGCTGCGGACCTGCCAGATACGCAGTATTTT.

This clonotype was recorded at least ten times. The chain combines TRBV28 with TRBJ1-2; D remains unclear. Between the trimmed V and J ends, which lost 5 bases and 4 bases, there was a span of 14 bases. CDR3 length: 14 residues. The germline CDR1 and CDR2 sequences are MDHEN and SYDVKM. The CDR3 loop is CASSTVAIGYGYTF. CDR3 DNA: TGTGCCAGCAGTACTGTCGCGATCGGCTATGGCTACACCTTC.

In this sample, this clonotype turned up a few times. The J gene is TRBJ1-2, the V gene TRBV6-5; D remains unclear. The V end was cut by 6 bases, the J end by 3 bases, with 11 bases between. From germline, CDR1 is MNHEY and CDR2 SVGAGI. CDR3 length: 13 amino acids. This CDR3 is CASSRDTDYGYTF. The CDR3 nucleotides are TGTGCCAGCAGCCGCGACACAGACTATGGCTACACCTTC.

A few counts support this clonotype. The V and J genes are TRBV3-1 and TRBJ2-3; tentative D call: TRBD2 (6 bases). This CDR3 comprises 14 residues. V lost 0 bases and J lost 14, with 18 bases in between. Germline V CDR1 and CDR2: LGHDT, YNNKEL (reference sequence). The CDR3 loop is CASSQDEYVGGPYF. The DNA of the CDR3 is TGTGCCAGCAGCCAAGATGAGTATGTTGGAGGGCCGTATTTT.

V usage is TRBV7-9 and J usage is TRBJ2-7, with D perhaps TRBD1 or TRBD2 (6 bases each). The CDR3 is 14 amino acids. Trimming took 0 bases from V and 4 from J, leaving 10 bases between them. Per the germline V gene, CDR1 is SEHNR and CDR2 is FQNEAQ (reference sequence). The CDR3 loop reads CASSLAGGPYEQYF. The CDR3 DNA is TGTGCCAGCAGCTTAGCGGGGGGCCCTTACGAGCAGTACTTC.

This clonotype showed up just a few times. The chain links TRBV12-3 or TRBV12-4 to TRBJ2-4; D is ambiguous. The CDR3 loop spans 16 amino acids. V gave up 1 base and J gave up 0 bases, with 10 bases separating them. The CDR3 region has the DNA TGTGCCAGCAGTTTAGGAGGAGCCCTAGCCAAAAACATTCAGTACTTC. Its translation: CASSLGGALAKNIQYF.

This clonotype has ten or more counts. The rearrangement joins TRBV7-9 to TRBJ2-1; D ambiguous. The V gene lost 0 bases and the J gene lost 2 bases, with 2 bases spanning the gap. The CDR3 extends over 13 amino acids. Germline CDR1 reads SEHNR; CDR2 reads FQNEAQ (reference sequence). The CDR3 region has the DNA TGTGCCAGCAGCTTAGCCCCCTACAATGAGCAGTTCTTC. Protein product: CASSLAPYNEQFF.

Details on this clonotype: A single base separates this from a much larger clone, so it may be a read error. The CDR3 coding sequence is TGTGCCAGCAGTATGGGATCTGGGTTCGTCCTGACTTTC. Protein product: CASSMGSGFVLTF. The chain couples TRBV27 to TRBJ2-6; the D is unclear. Trimming stripped 5 bases from V and 12 bases from J, with 14 bases between. This CDR3 region has 13 residues. Germline CDR1 and CDR2: MNHEY and SMNVEV (reference sequence).

This clonotype was counted many times. CDR3 residues: CASSAGLAGGLNEQFF. The CDR3 DNA sequence: TGTGCCAGCAGCGCGGGACTAGCGGGAGGGTTAAATGAGCAGTTCTTC. V and J are TRBV7-2 and TRBJ2-1, with 16 bases matching TRBD2. Germline V lookup: CDR1 SGHTA, CDR2 FQGNSA. The CDR3 contains 16 residues. Trimming cost V 5 bases and J 7 bases; bases outside gene matches: 5.

The genes are TRBV7-6 and TRBJ2-5; 7 bases line up with TRBD2. This CDR3 has 15 residues. After removal of 5 bases from V and 1 base from J, the junction contained 7 bases not matched to a gene. Germline V gives CDR1 SGHVS, CDR2 FNYEAQ. The CDR3 DNA reads as TGTGCCAGCAGCGGAGGAGCGGGGCCCCAAGAGACCCAGTACTTC. Translating gives CASSGGAGPQETQYF.

V is TRBV4-2 and J is TRBJ2-7; D is perhaps TRBD1 (6 bases). V lost 4 bases and J 6 bases, leaving 16 bases between the germline ends. This CDR3 spans 14 amino acids. Germline V lookup: CDR1 LGHNA, CDR2 YNFKEQ. CDR3 region: CASSPLTWGREQYF. Here the CDR3 DNA reads TGTGCCAGCAGCCCCCTCACTTGGGGGCGCGAGCAGTACTTC.

This clonotype has more than one count but fewer than ten. V is TRBV18 and J is TRBJ2-1, with 10 bases identical to TRBD2. Looked up from germline, CDR1 is KGHSH and CDR2 is LQKENI. The CDR3 is 16 residues long. J lost 9 bases, V lost 0 bases, and 8 bases had no gene match. Written as DNA, the CDR3 is TGTGCCAGCTCACCACCGGCTAGCGGGAGTCTCGGTGAGCAGTTCTTC. Amino acid sequence: CASSPPASGSLGEQFF.

There are a few counts of this clonotype. The V and J genes are TRBV28 and TRBJ2-7; the D is unclear. The CDR3 contains 12 residues. V was pared by 8 bases and J by 3 bases, with 11 bases between. In germline, CDR1 is MDHEN, CDR2 SYDVKM. DNA of the CDR3: TGTGCCAGCCGTCGACCCGACTACGAGCAGTACTTC. Protein product: CASRRPDYEQYF. Supplemented by reference TRBV28 and TRBJ2-7, the full variable domain reads DVKVTQSSRYLVKRTGEKVFLECVQDMDHENMFWYRQDPGLGLRLIYFSYDVKMKEKGDIPEGYSVSREKKERFSLILESASTNQTSMYLCASRRPDYEQYFGPGTRLTVT.

This clonotype occurred a few times. Sequence at one end of the junction differs from germline and may be a read error. The gene calls are TRBV10-3 and TRBJ1-5; TRBD1 is a possible D gene (5 bases). Per germline, CDR1 ENHRY and CDR2 SYGVKD. This CDR3 comprises 15 residues. The CDR3 nucleotides read TGTGCCATCGGTGAGCGGGTAGGGGATAATCAGCCCCAGCATTTT. It translates to CAIGERVGDNQPQHF.

J is TRBJ2-5 and V is TRBV20-1; D unclear. The CDR3 runs 13 residues. Germline CDR1 and CDR2: DFQATT and SNEGSKA (reference sequence). V was cut by 2 bases and J by 4 bases, with 11 bases left in between. CDR3 region: CSARPPTLETQYF. DNA of the CDR3: TGCAGTGCTAGACCTCCGACTTTAGAGACCCAGTACTTC.

This chain joins TRBV11-1 and TRBJ2-5, with 14 bases fitting TRBD2. V gave up 5 bases and J gave up 4 bases; unmatched junction bases: 12. This CDR3 spans 18 amino acids. Looked up from germline, CDR1 is SGHAT and CDR2 is FQDESV (reference sequence). The CDR3 here is CASSAPGLAGDLGETQYF. In DNA, the CDR3 is TGTGCCAGCAGCGCTCCGGGACTAGCGGGAGATTTGGGAGAGACCCAGTACTTC.

This clonotype was seen a few times. The chain joins TRBV6-2 or TRBV6-3 to TRBJ1-2; D might be TRBD1 (5 bases). Germline V lookup: CDR1 MNHEY, CDR2 SVGEGT. This CDR3 region has 13 residues. The V gene lost 6 bases and the J gene lost 3 bases, with 11 bases spanning the gap. CDR3 bases: TGTGCCAGCAGAACCGGGACGGACTATGGCTACACCTTC. Translation gives CASRTGTDYGYTF.

There are a few counts of this clonotype. This chain joins TRBV20-1 and TRBJ2-7; the D is unclear. This CDR3 is 14 amino acids long. The germline V gene encodes CDR1 DFQATT and CDR2 SNEGSKA (reference sequence). V dropped 0 bases and J dropped 5 bases, with 14 bases sitting between them. The chain's CDR3 is CSARDYTRSDEQYF. The CDR3 DNA reads as TGCAGTGCTAGAGATTATACGAGGTCAGACGAGCAGTACTTC.

The rearrangement uses TRBV5-4 and TRBJ1-1; maybe TRBD1 (6 bases). V was trimmed by 7 bases and J by 1 base, leaving 17 bases between them. The CDR3 loop spans 15 amino acids. The germline gives CDR1 SGHNT, CDR2 YYREEE (reference sequence). The CDR3 loop reads CASGDRTRANTEAFF. The CDR3 DNA is TGTGCCAGCGGCGACAGGACCCGGGCGAACACTGAAGCTTTCTTT.

This clonotype appeared many times. The chain couples TRBV27 to TRBJ2-7, with D hard to call. The V gene lost 3 bases and the J gene lost 8 bases, with 8 bases spanning the gap. Germline V gene data show CDR1 as MNHEY and CDR2 as SMNVEV (reference sequence). The CDR3 is 11 amino acids. This CDR3 is CASSFGPKQYF. CDR3 DNA: TGTGCCAGCAGTTTCGGCCCTAAGCAGTACTTC.

The chain links TRBV6-2 or TRBV6-3 to TRBJ2-7; 7 bases match TRBD1. Germline V gives CDR1 MNHEY, CDR2 SVGEGT. The V gene end was trimmed by 0 bases and the J gene end by 4 bases; junction bases not matched to a gene: 6. The CDR3 length is 15 residues. The CDR3 nucleotides read TGTGCCAGCAGTTACTCGACGGGCAGGGGGTACGAGCAGTACTTC. Amino acids: CASSYSTGRGYEQYF.

This clonotype turned up a few times. The chain recombines TRBV29-1 with TRBJ1-1, with D perhaps TRBD1 (6 bases). Trimming pared 5 bases from V and 3 bases from J, leaving 13 bases between. Per germline, CDR1 SQVTM and CDR2 ANQGSEA. This CDR3 has 13 amino acids. As DNA, the CDR3 is TGCAGCGTTTCCGCAGGGGCGGACACTGAAGCTTTCTTT. This encodes CSVSAGADTEAFF.

This clonotype was seen more than once but under ten times. The J gene is TRBJ2-1, the V gene TRBV20-1; 9 nucleotides agree with TRBD2. The V segment lost 0 bases and the J segment 7 bases; nucleotides outside the gene matches: 7. Germline CDR1 and CDR2: DFQATT and SNEGSKA (reference sequence). The CDR3 sequence is 15 residues long. The CDR3 coding sequence is TGCAGTGCTAGAGAAGTTAGCGGGAGTAGAAATGAGCAGTTCTTC. Translating gives CSAREVSGSRNEQFF.